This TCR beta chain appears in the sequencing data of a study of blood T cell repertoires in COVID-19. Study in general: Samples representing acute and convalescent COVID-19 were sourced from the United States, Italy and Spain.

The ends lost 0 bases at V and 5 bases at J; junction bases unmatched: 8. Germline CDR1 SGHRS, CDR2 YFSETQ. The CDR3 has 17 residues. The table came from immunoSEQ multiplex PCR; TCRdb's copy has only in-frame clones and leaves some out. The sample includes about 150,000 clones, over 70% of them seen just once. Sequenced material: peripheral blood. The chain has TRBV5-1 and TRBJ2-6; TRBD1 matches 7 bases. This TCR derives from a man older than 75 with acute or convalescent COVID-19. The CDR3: CASSLGPGTDRANVLTF. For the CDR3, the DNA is TGCGCCAGCAGCTTGGGCCCCGGGACAGACCGGGCCAACGTCCTGACTTTC.